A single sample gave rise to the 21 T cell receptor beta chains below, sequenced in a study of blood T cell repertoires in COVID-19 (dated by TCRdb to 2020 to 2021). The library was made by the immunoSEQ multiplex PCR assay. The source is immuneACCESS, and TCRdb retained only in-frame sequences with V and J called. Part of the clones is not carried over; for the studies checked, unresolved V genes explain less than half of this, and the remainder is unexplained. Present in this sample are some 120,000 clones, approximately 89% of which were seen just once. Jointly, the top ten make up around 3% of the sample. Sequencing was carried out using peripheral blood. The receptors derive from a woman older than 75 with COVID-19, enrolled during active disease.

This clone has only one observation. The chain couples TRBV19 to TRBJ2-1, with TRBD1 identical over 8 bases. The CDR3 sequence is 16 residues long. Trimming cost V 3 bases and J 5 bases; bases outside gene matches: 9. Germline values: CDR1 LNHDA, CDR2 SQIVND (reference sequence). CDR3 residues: CASSIPGQGAHNEQFF. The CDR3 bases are TGTGCCAGTAGTATTCCCGGACAGGGTGCCCACAATGAGCAGTTCTTC.

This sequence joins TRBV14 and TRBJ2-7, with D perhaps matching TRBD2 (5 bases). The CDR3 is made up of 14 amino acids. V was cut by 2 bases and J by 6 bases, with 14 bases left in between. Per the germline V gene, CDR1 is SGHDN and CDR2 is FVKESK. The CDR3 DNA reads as TGTGCCAGCAGCCAATACGGGTCAGGAGGCGAGCAGTACTTC. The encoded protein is CASSQYGSGGEQYF.

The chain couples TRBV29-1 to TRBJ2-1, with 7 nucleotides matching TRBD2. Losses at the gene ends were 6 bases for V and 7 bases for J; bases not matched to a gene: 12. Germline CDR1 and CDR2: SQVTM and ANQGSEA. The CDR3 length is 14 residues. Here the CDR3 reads CSVRPSGKGNEQFF. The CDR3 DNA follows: TGCAGCGTACGCCCCAGCGGGAAAGGAAATGAGCAGTTCTTC.

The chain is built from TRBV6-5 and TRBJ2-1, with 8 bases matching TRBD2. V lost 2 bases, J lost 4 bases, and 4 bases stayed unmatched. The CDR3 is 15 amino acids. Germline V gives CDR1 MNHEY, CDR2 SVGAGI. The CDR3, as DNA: TGTGCCAGCAGTTACGTGACTAGCGCTTACAATGAGCAGTTCTTC. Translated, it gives CASSYVTSAYNEQFF.

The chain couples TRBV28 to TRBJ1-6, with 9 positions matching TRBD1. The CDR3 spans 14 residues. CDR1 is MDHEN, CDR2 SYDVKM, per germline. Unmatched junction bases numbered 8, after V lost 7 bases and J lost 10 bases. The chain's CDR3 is CASITGTGTSPLHF. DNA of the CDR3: TGTGCCAGCATTACCGGGACAGGGACATCACCCCTCCACTTT.

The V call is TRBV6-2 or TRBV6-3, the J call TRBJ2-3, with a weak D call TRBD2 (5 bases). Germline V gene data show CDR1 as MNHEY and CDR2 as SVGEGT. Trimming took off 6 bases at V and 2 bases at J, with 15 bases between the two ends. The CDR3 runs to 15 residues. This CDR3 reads CASSPRAGITDTQYF. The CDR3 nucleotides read TGTGCCAGCAGCCCGAGGGCCGGGATCACAGATACGCAGTATTTT.

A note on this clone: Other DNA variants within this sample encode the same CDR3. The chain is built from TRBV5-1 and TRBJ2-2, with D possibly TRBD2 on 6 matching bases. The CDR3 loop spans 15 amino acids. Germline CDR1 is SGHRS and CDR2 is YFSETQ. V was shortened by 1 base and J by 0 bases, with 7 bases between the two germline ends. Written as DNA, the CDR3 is TGCGCCAGCAGCTTGACGGGAGCGAACACCGGGGAGCTGTTTTTT. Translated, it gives CASSLTGANTGELFF.

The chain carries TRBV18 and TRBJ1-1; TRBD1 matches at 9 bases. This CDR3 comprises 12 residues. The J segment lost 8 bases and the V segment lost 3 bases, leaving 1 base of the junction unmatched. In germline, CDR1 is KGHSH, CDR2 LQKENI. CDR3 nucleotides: TGTGCCAGCTCACCGACAGGGGGAGAAGCTTTCTTT. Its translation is CASSPTGGEAFF. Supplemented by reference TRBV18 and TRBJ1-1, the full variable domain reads NAGVMQNPRHLVRRRGQEARLRCSPMKGHSHVYWYRQLPEEGLKFMVYLQKENIIDESGMPKERFSAEFPKEGPSILRIQQVVRGDSAAYFCASSPTGGEAFFGQGTRLTVV.

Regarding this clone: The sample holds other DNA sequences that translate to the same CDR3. CDR3 residues: CASSLEGGNTEAFF. CDR3 DNA sequence: TGTGCCAGCAGCTTAGAAGGCGGGAACACTGAAGCTTTCTTT. The J gene is TRBJ1-1, the V gene TRBV7-8; D gene uncertain. The CDR3 has 14 residues. The V end was cut by 1 base, the J end by 1 base, with 7 bases between. Germline V lookup: CDR1 SGHVS, CDR2 FQNEAQ. The whole variable domain, filled in from reference TRBV7-8 and TRBJ1-1, reads GAGVSQSPRYKVAKRGQDVALRCDPISGHVSLFWYQQALGQGPEFLTYFQNEAQLDKSGLPSDRFFAERPEGSVSTLKIQRTQQEDSAVYLCASSLEGGNTEAFFGQGTRLTVV.

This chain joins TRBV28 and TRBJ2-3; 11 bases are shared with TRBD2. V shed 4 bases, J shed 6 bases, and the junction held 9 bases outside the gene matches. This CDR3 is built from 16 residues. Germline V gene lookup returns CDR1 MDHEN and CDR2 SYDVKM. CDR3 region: CASSSPYSGRGDTQYF. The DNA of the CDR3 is TGTGCCAGCAGTTCTCCCTATAGCGGGAGGGGTGATACGCAGTATTTT.

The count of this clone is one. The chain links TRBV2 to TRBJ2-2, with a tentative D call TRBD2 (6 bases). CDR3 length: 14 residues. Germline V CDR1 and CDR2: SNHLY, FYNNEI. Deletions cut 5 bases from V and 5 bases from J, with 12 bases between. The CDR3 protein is CASSPMGGTGELFF. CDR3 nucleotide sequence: TGTGCCAGCAGTCCCATGGGGGGAACCGGGGAGCTGTTTTTT.

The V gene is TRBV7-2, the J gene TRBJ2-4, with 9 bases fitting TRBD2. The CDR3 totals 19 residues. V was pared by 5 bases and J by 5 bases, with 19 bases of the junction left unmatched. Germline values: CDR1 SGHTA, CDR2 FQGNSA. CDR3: CASSLREASGNPSENIQYF. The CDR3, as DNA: TGTGCCAGCAGCCTCCGAGAGGCTAGCGGGAACCCCTCCGAAAACATTCAGTACTTC.

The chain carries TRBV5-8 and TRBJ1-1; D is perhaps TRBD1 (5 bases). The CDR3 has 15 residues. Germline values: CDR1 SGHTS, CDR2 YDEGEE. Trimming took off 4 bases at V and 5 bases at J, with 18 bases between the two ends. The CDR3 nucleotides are TGTGCCAGCAGCCTGAGGCCATCTGGGGGGACTGAAGCTTTCTTT. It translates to CASSLRPSGGTEAFF.

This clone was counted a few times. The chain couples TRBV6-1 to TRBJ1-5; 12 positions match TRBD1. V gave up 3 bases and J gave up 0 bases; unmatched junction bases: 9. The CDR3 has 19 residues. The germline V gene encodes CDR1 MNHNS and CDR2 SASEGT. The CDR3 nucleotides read TGTGCCAGCAGTGACCGGGACAGGGGGCGTTGGGATAGCAATCAGCCCCAGCATTTT. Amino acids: CASSDRDRGRWDSNQPQHF.

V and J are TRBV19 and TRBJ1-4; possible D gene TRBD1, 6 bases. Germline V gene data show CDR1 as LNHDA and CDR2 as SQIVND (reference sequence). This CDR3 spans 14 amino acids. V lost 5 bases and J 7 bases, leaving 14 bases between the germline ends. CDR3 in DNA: TGTGCCAGTAGTCAACAGGGAAAGGGTGAAAAACTGTTTTTT. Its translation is CASSQQGKGEKLFF. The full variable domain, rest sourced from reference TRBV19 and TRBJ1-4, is DGGITQSPKYLFRKEGQNVTLSCEQNLNHDAMYWYRQDPGQGLRLIYYSQIVNDFQKGDIAEGYSVSREKKESFPLTVTSAQKNPTAFYLCASSQQGKGEKLFFGSGTQLSVL.

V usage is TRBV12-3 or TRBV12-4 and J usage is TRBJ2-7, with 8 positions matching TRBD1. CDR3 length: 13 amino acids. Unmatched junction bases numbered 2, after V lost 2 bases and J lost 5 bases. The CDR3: CASSLQGAHEQYF. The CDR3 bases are TGTGCCAGCAGTTTACAGGGGGCCCACGAGCAGTACTTC.

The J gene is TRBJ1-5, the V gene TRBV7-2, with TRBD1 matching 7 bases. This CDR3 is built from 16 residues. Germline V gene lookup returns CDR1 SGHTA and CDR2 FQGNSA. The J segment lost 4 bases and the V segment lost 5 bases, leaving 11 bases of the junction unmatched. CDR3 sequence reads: CASSARTGVGNQPQHF. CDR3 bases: TGTGCCAGCAGCGCCCGGACAGGAGTAGGGAATCAGCCCCAGCATTTT.

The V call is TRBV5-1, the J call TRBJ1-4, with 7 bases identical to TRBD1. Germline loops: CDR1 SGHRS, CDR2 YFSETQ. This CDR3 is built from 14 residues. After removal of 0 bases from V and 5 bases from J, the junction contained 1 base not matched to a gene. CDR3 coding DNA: TGCGCCAGCAGCTTGGCGACAGGGAATGAAAAACTGTTTTTT. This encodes CASSLATGNEKLFF.

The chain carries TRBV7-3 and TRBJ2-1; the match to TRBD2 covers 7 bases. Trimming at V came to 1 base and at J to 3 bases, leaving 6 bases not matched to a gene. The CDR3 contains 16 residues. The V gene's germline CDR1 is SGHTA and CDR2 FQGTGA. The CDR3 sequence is CASSLMGWEGYNEQFF. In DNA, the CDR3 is TGTGCCAGCAGCTTAATGGGGTGGGAGGGCTACAATGAGCAGTTCTTC.

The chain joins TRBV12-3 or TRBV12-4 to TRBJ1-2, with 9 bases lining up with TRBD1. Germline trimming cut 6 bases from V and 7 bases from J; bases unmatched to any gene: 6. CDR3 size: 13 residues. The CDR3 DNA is TGTGCCAGCAGCTTTACAGGGGGCAGTGGCTACACCTTC. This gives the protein CASSFTGGSGYTF.

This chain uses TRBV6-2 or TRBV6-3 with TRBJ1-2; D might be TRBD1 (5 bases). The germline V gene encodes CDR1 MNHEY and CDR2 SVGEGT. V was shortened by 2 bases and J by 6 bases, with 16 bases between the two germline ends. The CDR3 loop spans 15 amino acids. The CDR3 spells CASSYMKAGSHGYTF. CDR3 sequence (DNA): TGTGCCAGCAGTTACATGAAGGCAGGGTCGCATGGCTACACCTTC.